This T cell receptor (beta chain) was recorded in a study of cytomegalovirus exposure and HLA in healthy donors. Overall study context: Prior work identified 117 million unique TCR beta sequences in approximately 200 million T cells. Whole-study findings and limits: A later analysis found common viral pathogens apparently linked to several of the most significant clusters. Reports described diagnosis of cytomegalovirus status by the classifier as highly specific and sensitive.

This clone was observed a handful of times. Its antigen is not identified. Other DNA sequences of this sample code for an identical CDR3. V lost 4 bases to trimming and J lost 0 bases, with 13 bases between them. Per the germline V gene, CDR1 is KGHSH and CDR2 is LQKENI. This CDR3 is built from 15 residues. With 60 Vbeta and 13 Jbeta primers, the PCR was carried out. Sequencing used immunoSEQ multiplex PCR; TCRdb keeps in-frame clones, though not all of them. The repertoire holds 80,000 or so clones, with 75% as singletons. The sample taken for sequencing was PBMCs. This sequence joins TRBV18 and TRBJ2-7; D may be TRBD2 (6 bases). The source of this sequence is a woman in her thirties or forties in good health and CMV-seronegative. The CDR3 reads CASSQSRDSSYEQYF. CDR3 bases: TGTGCCAGCTCACAATCCCGGGACTCCTCCTACGAGCAGTACTTC.